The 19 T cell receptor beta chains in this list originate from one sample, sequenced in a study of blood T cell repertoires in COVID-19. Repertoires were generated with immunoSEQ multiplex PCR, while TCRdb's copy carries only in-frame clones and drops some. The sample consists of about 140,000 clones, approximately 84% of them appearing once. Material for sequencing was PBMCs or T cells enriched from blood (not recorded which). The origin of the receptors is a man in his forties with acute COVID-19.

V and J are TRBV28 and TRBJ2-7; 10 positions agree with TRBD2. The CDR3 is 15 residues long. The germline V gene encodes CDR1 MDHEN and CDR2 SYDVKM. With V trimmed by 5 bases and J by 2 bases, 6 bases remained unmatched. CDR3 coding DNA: TGTGCCAGCAGTCCGGGACTAGCGATTACCTACGAGCAGTACTTC. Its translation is CASSPGLAITYEQYF.

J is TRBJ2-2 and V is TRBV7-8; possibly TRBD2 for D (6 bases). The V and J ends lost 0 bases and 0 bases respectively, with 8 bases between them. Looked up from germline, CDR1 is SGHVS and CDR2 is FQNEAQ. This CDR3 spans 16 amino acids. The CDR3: CASSLASGSNTGELFF. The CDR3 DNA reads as TGTGCCAGCAGCTTAGCTAGCGGTTCGAACACCGGGGAGCTGTTTTTT.

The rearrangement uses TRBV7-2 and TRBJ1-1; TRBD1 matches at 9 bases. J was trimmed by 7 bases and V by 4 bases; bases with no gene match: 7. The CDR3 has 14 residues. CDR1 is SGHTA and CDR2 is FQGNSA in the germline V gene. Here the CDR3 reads CASSSGTGRLEAFF. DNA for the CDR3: TGTGCCAGCAGCTCTGGGACAGGGCGGCTTGAAGCTTTCTTT.

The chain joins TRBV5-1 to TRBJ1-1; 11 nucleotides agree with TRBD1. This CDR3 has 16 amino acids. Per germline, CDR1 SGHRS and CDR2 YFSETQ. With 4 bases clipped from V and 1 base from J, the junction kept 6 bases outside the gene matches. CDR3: CASSLGQGARNTEAFF. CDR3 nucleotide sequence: TGCGCCAGCAGCCTCGGACAGGGGGCGCGGAACACTGAAGCTTTCTTT.

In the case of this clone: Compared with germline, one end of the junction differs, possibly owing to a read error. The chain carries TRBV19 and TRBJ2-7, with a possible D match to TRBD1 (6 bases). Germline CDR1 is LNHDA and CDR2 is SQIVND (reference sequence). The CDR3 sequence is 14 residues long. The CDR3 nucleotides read TGTGCCAGTAGTTCAGGGGCGGCCTCCGACGAGCAGTACTTC. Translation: CASSSGAASDEQYF.

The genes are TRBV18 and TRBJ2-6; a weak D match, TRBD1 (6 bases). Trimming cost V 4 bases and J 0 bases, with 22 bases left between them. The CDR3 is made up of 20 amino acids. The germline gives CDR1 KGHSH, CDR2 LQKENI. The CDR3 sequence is CASSRFTRQARYSGANVLTF. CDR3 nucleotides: TGTGCCAGCTCACGATTCACAAGACAGGCTCGATACTCTGGGGCCAACGTCCTGACTTTC.

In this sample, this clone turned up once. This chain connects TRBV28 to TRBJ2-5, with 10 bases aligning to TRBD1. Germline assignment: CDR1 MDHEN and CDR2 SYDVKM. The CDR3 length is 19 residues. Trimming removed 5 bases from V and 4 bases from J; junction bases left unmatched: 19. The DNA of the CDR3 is TGTGCCAGCAGTCAGACCCGGGACAGGGGAGTTGTGAACCGAGAGACCCAGTACTTC. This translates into CASSQTRDRGVVNRETQYF.

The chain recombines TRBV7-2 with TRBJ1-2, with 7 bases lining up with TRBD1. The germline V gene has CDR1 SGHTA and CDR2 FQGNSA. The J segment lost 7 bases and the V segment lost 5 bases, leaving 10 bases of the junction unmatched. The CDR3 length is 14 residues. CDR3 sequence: CASSLRQGWGGYTF. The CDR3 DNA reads TGTGCCAGCAGCCTGAGACAGGGATGGGGTGGCTACACCTTC.

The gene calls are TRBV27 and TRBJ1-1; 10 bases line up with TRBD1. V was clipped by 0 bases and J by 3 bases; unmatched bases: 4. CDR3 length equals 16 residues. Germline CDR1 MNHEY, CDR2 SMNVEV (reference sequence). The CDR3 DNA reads TGTGCCAGCAGTTTATCACGGGACAGGGGTTACACTGAAGCTTTCTTT. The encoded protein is CASSLSRDRGYTEAFF.

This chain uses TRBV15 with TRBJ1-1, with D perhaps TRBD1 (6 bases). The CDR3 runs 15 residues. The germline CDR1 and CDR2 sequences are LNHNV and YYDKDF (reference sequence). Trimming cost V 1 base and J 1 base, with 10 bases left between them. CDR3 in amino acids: CATSRGEQGNTEAFF. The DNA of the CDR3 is TGTGCCACCAGCAGAGGGGAACAGGGGAACACTGAAGCTTTCTTT.

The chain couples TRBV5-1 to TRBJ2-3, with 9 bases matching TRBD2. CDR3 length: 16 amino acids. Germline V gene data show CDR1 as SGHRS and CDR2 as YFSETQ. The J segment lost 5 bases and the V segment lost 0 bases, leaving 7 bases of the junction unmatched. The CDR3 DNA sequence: TGCGCCAGCAGCTTGGCCGGCGGGGGGGCAAGAGATACGCAGTATTTT. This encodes CASSLAGGGARDTQYF.

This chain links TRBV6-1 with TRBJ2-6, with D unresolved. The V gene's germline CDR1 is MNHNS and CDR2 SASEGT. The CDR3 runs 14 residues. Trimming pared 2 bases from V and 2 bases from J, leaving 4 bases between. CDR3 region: CASSESTGANVLTF. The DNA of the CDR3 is TGTGCCAGCAGTGAATCCACTGGGGCCAACGTCCTGACTTTC.

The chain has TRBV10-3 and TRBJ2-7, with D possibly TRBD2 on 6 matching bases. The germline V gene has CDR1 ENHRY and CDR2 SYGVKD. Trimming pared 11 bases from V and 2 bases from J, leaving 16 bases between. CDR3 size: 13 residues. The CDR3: CAPPPGRTYEQYF. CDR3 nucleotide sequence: TGTGCCCCGCCTCCGGGGAGGACCTACGAGCAGTACTTC.

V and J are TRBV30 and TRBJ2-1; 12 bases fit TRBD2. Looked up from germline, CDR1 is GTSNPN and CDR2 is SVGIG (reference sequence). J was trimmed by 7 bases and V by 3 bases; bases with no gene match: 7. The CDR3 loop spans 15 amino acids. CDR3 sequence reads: CAWRLTSGSWNEQFF. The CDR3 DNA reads TGTGCCTGGAGACTGACTAGCGGGAGTTGGAATGAGCAGTTCTTC. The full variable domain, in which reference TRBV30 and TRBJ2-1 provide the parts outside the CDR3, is SQTIHQWPATLVQPVGSPLSLECTVEGTSNPNLYWYRQAAGRGLQLLFYSVGIGQISSEVPQNLSASRPQDRQFILSSKKLLLSDSGFYLCAWRLTSGSWNEQFFGPGTRLTVL.

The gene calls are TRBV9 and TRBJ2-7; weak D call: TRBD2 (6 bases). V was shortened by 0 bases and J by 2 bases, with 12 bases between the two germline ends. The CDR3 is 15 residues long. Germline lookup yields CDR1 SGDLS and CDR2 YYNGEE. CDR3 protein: CASSVGLAEAYEQYF. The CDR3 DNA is TGTGCCAGCAGCGTAGGATTAGCGGAGGCCTACGAGCAGTACTTC.

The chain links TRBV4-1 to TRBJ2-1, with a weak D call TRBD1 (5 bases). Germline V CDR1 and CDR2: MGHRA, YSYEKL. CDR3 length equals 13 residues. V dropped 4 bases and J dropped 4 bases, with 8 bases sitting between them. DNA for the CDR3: TGCGCCAGCAGCCTAGGGGATTACAATGAGCAGTTCTTC. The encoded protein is CASSLGDYNEQFF.

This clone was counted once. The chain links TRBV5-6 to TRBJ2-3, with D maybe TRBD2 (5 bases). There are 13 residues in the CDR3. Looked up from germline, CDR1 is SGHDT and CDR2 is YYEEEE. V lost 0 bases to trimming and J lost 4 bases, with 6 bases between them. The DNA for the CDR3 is TGTGCCAGCAGCTTGGAGGGAGCAGATACGCAGTATTTT. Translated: CASSLEGADTQYF.

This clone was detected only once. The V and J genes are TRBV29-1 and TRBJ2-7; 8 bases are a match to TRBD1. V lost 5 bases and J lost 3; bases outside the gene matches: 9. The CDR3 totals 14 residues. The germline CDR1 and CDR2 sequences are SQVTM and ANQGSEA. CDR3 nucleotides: TGCAGCGTTCTCGAGGGACAGGAAAGCTACGAGCAGTACTTC. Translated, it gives CSVLEGQESYEQYF.

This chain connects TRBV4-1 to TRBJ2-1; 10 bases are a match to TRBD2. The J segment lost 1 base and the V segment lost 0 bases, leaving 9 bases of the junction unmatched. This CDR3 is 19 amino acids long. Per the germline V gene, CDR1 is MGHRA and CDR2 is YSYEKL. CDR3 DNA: TGCGCCAGCAGCCAAGAAGCAGCGGGAGGGGAGGGGTCCTACAATGAGCAGTTCTTC. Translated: CASSQEAAGGEGSYNEQFF.